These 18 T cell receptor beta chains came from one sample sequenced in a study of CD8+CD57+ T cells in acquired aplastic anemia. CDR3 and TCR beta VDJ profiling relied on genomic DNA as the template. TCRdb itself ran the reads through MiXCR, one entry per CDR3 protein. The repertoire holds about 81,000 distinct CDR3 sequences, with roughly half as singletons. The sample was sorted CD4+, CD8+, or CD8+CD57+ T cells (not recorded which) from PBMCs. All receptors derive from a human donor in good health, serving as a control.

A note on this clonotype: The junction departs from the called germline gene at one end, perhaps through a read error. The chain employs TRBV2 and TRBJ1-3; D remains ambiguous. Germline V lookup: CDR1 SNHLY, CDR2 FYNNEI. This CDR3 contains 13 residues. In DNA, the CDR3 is TGTGCCAGAAATTCGGGCTCTGGAAACACCATACATTTT. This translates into CARNSGSGNTIHF.

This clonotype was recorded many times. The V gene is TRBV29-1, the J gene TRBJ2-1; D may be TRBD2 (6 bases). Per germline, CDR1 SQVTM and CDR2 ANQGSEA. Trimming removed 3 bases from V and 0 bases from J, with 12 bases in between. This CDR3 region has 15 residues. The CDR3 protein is CSVDIAERSYNEQFF. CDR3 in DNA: TGCAGCGTTGATATAGCGGAACGCTCCTACAATGAGCAGTTCTTC.

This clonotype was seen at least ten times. CDR3 region: CASSAGDQPQHF. The CDR3, as DNA: TGTGCCAGCAGCGCCGGAGATCAGCCCCAGCATTTT. The chain uses TRBV9 and TRBJ1-5; no reliable D call. The CDR3 is made up of 12 amino acids. Between the trimmed V and J ends, which lost 3 bases and 5 bases, there was a span of 6 bases. The germline CDR1 and CDR2 sequences are SGDLS and YYNGEE.

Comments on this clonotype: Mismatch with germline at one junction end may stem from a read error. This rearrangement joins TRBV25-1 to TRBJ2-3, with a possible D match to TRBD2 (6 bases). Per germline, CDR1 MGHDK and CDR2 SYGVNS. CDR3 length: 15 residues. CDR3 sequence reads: CASSVLAPDADTQYF. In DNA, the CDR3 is TGCGCCAGCAGTGTCCTAGCGCCTGACGCAGATACGCAGTATTTT.

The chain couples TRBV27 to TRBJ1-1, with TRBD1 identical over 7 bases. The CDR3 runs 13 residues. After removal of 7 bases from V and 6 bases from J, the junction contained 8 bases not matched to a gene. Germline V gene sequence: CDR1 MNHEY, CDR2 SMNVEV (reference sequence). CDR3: CASKRGRGSEAFF. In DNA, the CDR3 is TGTGCCAGCAAACGGGGCAGGGGGTCTGAAGCTTTCTTT.

The CDR3: CASSPTNRGEAFF. CDR3 bases: TGTGCCAGCAGTCCTACGAACAGGGGGGAAGCTTTCTTT. The V and J genes are TRBV6-5 and TRBJ1-1; TRBD1 matches 8 bases. Germline loops: CDR1 MNHEY, CDR2 SVGAGI. This CDR3 contains 13 residues. The junction had 7 bases not matched to a gene; V was cut back by 5 bases and J by 8 bases.

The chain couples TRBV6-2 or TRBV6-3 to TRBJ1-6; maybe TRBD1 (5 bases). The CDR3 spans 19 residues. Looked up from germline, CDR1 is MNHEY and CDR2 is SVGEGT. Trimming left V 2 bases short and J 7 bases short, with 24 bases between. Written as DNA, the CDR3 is TGTGCCAGCAGTTACAGACCCAGGGTGATTTCCTTCCAGAATTCACCCCTCCACTTT. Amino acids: CASSYRPRVISFQNSPLHF.

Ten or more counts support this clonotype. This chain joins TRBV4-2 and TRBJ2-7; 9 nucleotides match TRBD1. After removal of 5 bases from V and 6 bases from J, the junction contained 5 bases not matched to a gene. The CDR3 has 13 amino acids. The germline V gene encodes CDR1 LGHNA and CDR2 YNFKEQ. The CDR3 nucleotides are TGTGCCAGCAGCTCCTGGACAGGGGTCGAGCAGTACTTC. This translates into CASSSWTGVEQYF.

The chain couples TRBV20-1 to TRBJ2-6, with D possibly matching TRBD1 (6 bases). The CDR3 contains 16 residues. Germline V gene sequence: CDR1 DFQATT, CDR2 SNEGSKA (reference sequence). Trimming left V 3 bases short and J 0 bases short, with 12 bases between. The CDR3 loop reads CSARDSSSSGANVLTF. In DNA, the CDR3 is TGCAGTGCTAGGGACAGTTCAAGCTCTGGGGCCAACGTCCTGACTTTC.

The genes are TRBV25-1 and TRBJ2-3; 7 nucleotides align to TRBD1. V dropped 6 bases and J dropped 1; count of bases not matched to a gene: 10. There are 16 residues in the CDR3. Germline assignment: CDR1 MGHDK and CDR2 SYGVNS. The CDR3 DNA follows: TGTGCCAGCAGCGAGGAAGGGGGCCTTGGCACAGATACGCAGTATTTT. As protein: CASSEEGGLGTDTQYF. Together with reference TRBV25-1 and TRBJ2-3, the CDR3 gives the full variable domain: EADIYQTPRYLVIGTGKKITLECSQTMGHDKMYWYQQDPGMELHLIHYSYGVNSTEKGDLSSESTVSRIRTEHFPLTLESARPSHTSQYLCASSEEGGLGTDTQYFGPGTRLTVL.

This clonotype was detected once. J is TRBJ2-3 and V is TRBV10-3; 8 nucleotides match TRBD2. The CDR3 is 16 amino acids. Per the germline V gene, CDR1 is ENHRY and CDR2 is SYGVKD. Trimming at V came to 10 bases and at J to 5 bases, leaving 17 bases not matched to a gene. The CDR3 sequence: CATLSGSSGIIDTQYF. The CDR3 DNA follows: TGTGCCACCCTGTCGGGTAGTAGCGGGATTATAGATACGCAGTATTTT.

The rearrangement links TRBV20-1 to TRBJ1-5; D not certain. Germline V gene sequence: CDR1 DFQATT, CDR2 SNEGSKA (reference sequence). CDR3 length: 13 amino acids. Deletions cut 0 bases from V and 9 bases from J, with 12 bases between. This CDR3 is CSARETGPGPQHF. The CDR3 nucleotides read TGCAGTGCTAGAGAGACTGGGCCAGGGCCCCAGCATTTT.

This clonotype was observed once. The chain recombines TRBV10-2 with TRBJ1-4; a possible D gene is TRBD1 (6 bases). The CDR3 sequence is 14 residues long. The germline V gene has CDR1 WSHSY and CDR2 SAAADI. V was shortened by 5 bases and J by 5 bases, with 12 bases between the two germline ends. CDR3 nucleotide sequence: TGCGCCAGCAGTACAGGGTTTACCAATGAAAAACTGTTTTTT. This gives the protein CASSTGFTNEKLFF.

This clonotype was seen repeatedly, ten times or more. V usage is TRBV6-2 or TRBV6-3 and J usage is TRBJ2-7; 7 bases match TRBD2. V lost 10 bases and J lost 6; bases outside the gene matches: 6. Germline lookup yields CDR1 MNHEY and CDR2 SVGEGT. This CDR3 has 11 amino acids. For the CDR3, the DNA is TGTGCCACCGTCGGGGGGAGCGAGCAGTACTTC. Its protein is CATVGGSEQYF.

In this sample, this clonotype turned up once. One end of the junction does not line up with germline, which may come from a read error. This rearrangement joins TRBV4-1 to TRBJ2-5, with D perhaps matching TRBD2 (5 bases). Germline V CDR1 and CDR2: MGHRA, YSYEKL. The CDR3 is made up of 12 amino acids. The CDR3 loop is CASSSDQAAQYF. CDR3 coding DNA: TGTGCCAGCAGCTCCGATCAAGCGGCCCAGTACTTC.

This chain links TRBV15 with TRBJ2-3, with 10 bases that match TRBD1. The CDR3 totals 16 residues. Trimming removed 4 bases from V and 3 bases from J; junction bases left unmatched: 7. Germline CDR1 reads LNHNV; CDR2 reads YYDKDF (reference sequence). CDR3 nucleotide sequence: TGTGCCACCAGCATAGGGGGACAGGGGAAAACAGATACGCAGTATTTT. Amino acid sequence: CATSIGGQGKTDTQYF.

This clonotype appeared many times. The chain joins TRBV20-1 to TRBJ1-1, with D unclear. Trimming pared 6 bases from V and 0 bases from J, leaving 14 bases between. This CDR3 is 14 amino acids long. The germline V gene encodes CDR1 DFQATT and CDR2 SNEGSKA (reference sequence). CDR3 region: CSAMRTALNTEAFF. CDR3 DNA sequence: TGCAGTGCGATGAGGACGGCCTTGAACACTGAAGCTTTCTTT.

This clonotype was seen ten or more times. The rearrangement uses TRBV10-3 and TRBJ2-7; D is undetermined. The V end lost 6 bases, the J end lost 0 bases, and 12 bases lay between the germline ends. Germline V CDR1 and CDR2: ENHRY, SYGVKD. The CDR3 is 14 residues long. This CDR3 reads CAISPGRSSYEQYF. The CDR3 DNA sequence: TGTGCCATCAGCCCAGGACGGTCCTCCTACGAGCAGTACTTC.